One and the same sample provided the 20 T cell receptor beta chains below, sequenced in a study of blood T cell repertoires in COVID-19. Method: immunoSEQ multiplex PCR; TCRdb's copy keeps in-frame clones and lacks some. Of about 140,000 clones in the sample, around 85% were seen once. What was sequenced was peripheral blood. The receptors derive from a man between 45 and 60 years old with acute or convalescent COVID-19.

The chain carries TRBV19 and TRBJ1-4; D perhaps matches TRBD1 (5 bases). Germline V CDR1 and CDR2: LNHDA, SQIVND (reference sequence). The CDR3 has 13 residues. Trimming left V 9 bases short and J 0 bases short, with 8 bases between. The CDR3 region has the DNA TGTGCCAGCCAGACAGCAACTAATGAAAAACTGTTTTTT. Translated, it gives CASQTATNEKLFF. The full variable domain, completed using reference TRBV19 and TRBJ1-4, is DGGITQSPKYLFRKEGQNVTLSCEQNLNHDAMYWYRQDPGQGLRLIYYSQIVNDFQKGDIAEGYSVSREKKESFPLTVTSAQKNPTAFYLCASQTATNEKLFFGSGTQLSVL.

The chain uses TRBV4-1 and TRBJ1-4, with D unresolved. V lost 7 bases, J lost 3 bases, and 15 bases lay in between. Germline V gene data show CDR1 as MGHRA and CDR2 as YSYEKL. This CDR3 has 15 amino acids. The CDR3 loop reads CASKRNSASNEKLFF. In DNA, the CDR3 is TGCGCCAGCAAAAGGAACAGTGCTTCTAATGAAAAACTGTTTTTT.

CDR3 loop: CASSSGTESYTF. The CDR3 DNA sequence: TGTGCCAGCAGCTCGGGGACAGAGAGCTACACCTTC. This chain links TRBV11-1 with TRBJ1-2, with TRBD1 matching over 7 bases. CDR1 is SGHAT and CDR2 is FQDESV in the germline V gene (reference sequence). The CDR3 runs 12 residues. V lost 4 bases to trimming and J lost 9 bases; unmatched junction nucleotides: 5.

The chain links TRBV27 to TRBJ2-3; 9 positions agree with TRBD2. Germline assignment: CDR1 MNHEY and CDR2 SMNVEV (reference sequence). The CDR3 is 16 amino acids. V shed 5 bases and J 4 bases; nucleotides not matched to a gene: 10. DNA of the CDR3: TGTGCCAGCAGTCCCTCGGCGGGGGGGTTCGCAGATACGCAGTATTTT. It is translated as CASSPSAGGFADTQYF.

This chain connects TRBV23-1 to TRBJ2-2; no reliable D call. TRBV23-1 is an open reading frame, and its role is uncertain. This CDR3 has 19 amino acids. Between the trimmed V and J ends, which lost 4 bases and 0 bases, there was a span of 21 bases. The CDR3: CASSLTPPEWRSNTGELFF. CDR3 DNA sequence: TGCGCCAGCAGTCTGACCCCTCCCGAATGGAGATCGAACACCGGGGAGCTGTTTTTT.

V is TRBV11-3 and J is TRBJ2-1; D ambiguous. The germline V gene encodes CDR1 SGHNT and CDR2 YENEEA. This CDR3 has 11 amino acids. The V end was cut by 1 base, the J end by 10 bases, with 5 bases between. CDR3 in amino acids: CASSLGSEQFF. The CDR3 bases are TGTGCCAGCAGCTTAGGAAGCGAGCAGTTCTTC.

The chain links TRBV7-8 to TRBJ2-3; 7 nucleotides match TRBD2. V lost 1 base, J lost 5 bases, and 6 bases stayed unmatched. This CDR3 comprises 15 residues. CDR1 is SGHVS and CDR2 is FQNEAQ in the germline V gene. As DNA, the CDR3 is TGTGCCAGCAGCTTAGGGGGGGGAAGTTTAGATACGCAGTATTTT. Amino acid sequence: CASSLGGGSLDTQYF. The full variable domain, completed using reference TRBV7-8 and TRBJ2-3, is GAGVSQSPRYKVAKRGQDVALRCDPISGHVSLFWYQQALGQGPEFLTYFQNEAQLDKSGLPSDRFFAERPEGSVSTLKIQRTQQEDSAVYLCASSLGGGSLDTQYFGPGTRLTVL.

As to this clone: This specimen includes other DNA sequences encoding the same CDR3. The chain joins TRBV9 to TRBJ1-3; D call uncertain. The ends were cut back, 2 bases at V and 4 bases at J, with 16 bases in the middle. The germline V gene encodes CDR1 SGDLS and CDR2 YYNGEE. The CDR3 has 16 residues. CDR3 bases: TGTGCCAGCAGCGTCGTGGGTACGGGAACCGGAAACACCATATATTTT. Translated: CASSVVGTGTGNTIYF. Based on the CDR3 plus reference TRBV9 and TRBJ1-3, the full variable domain is DSGVTQTPKHLITATGQRVTLRCSPRSGDLSVYWYQQSLDQGLQFLIQYYNGEERAKGNILERFSAQQFPDLHSELNLSSLELGDSALYFCASSVVGTGTGNTIYFGEGSWLTVV.

The genes are TRBV9 and TRBJ1-2; no clear D. The germline V gene encodes CDR1 SGDLS and CDR2 YYNGEE. The CDR3 runs to 18 residues. Trimming took off 3 bases at V and 8 bases at J, with 29 bases between the two ends. The CDR3 DNA follows: TGTGCCAGCAGCGGCGAATGGGCAGCAAGAGGGCAGTTGAGGGGCTACACCTTC. It is translated as CASSGEWAARGQLRGYTF.

CDR3 sequence reads: CASSLSRPPDTQYF. CDR3 bases: TGTGCCAGCAGCTTATCTCGTCCCCCAGATACGCAGTATTTT. This chain uses TRBV11-2 with TRBJ2-3; D unclear. The V gene lost 2 bases and the J gene lost 4 bases, with 10 bases spanning the gap. This CDR3 has 14 residues. Germline V gene sequence: CDR1 SGHAT, CDR2 FQNNGV.

The genes are TRBV10-3 and TRBJ1-3, with D possibly TRBD1 on 5 matching bases. The germline gives CDR1 ENHRY, CDR2 SYGVKD. V dropped 9 bases and J dropped 1 base, with 10 bases sitting between them. The CDR3 extends over 13 amino acids. The CDR3 DNA follows: TGTGCCATGTGGGGGGGATCTGGAAACACCATATATTTT. Translation: CAMWGGSGNTIYF.

The chain employs TRBV3-1 (or the pseudogene TRBV3-2) and TRBJ1-2; D ambiguous. The germline V gene encodes CDR1 LGHDT and CDR2 YNNKEL (reference sequence). The ends were cut back, 0 bases at V and 4 bases at J, with 15 bases in the middle. The CDR3 consists of 16 residues. CDR3 sequence reads: CASSQDRLQPTYGYTF. CDR3 in DNA: TGTGCCAGCAGCCAAGATCGGTTACAGCCAACCTATGGCTACACCTTC.

In its sample, this clone was seen many times. The chain uses TRBV19 and TRBJ1-2; D remains unclear. V lost 5 bases and J 0 bases, leaving 13 bases between the germline ends. Germline V gene sequence: CDR1 LNHDA, CDR2 SQIVND (reference sequence). The CDR3 is 15 residues long. The CDR3 loop is CASSLQEYSNYGYTF. CDR3 nucleotide sequence: TGTGCCAGTAGTCTTCAAGAGTACTCTAACTATGGCTACACCTTC.

This chain connects TRBV4-1 to TRBJ2-5, with 7 bases matching TRBD1. This CDR3 has 14 residues. Trimming removed 4 bases from V and 2 bases from J; junction bases left unmatched: 4. Per germline, CDR1 MGHRA and CDR2 YSYEKL. The CDR3 protein is CASSRGTEQETQYF. CDR3 DNA: TGCGCCAGCAGCCGAGGGACAGAACAAGAGACCCAGTACTTC.

V gene TRBV19 combines with J gene TRBJ1-5; a possible D gene is TRBD1 (6 bases). V dropped 5 bases and J dropped 4 bases, with 15 bases sitting between them. The CDR3 runs to 15 residues. CDR1 is LNHDA, CDR2 SQIVND, per germline (reference sequence). This CDR3 is CASSFSGGPNQPQHF. DNA of the CDR3: TGTGCCAGTAGTTTCTCGGGGGGCCCGAATCAGCCCCAGCATTTT.

The V call is TRBV6-5, the J call TRBJ1-6, with a tentative D call TRBD1 (6 bases). Germline CDR1 is MNHEY and CDR2 is SVGAGI. This CDR3 spans 14 amino acids. The CDR3 nucleotides are TGTGGTGGAGGTACAGGGCCGTATAATTCACCCCTCCACTTT. Amino acids: CGGGTGPYNSPLHF.

The chain has TRBV2 and TRBJ2-1; 10 nucleotides match TRBD1. The CDR3 spans 16 residues. Per the germline V gene, CDR1 is SNHLY and CDR2 is FYNNEI. Unmatched junction bases numbered 7, after V lost 0 bases and J lost 8 bases. The CDR3 DNA reads TGTGCCAGCAGTGAAGCCGCGGGACAGGGGATCGATGAGCAGTTCTTC. Translating it yields CASSEAAGQGIDEQFF.

The rearrangement uses TRBV6-5 and TRBJ1-5; no definite D call. The germline CDR1 and CDR2 sequences are MNHEY and SVGAGI. This CDR3 comprises 14 residues. Trimming pared 2 bases from V and 5 bases from J, leaving 10 bases between. For the CDR3, the DNA is TGTGCCAGCAGTTACACCCGGACTGATCAGCCCCAGCATTTT. Translation gives CASSYTRTDQPQHF.

The V gene is TRBV21-1, the J gene TRBJ1-4. TRBV21-1 is a pseudogene segment. The CDR3 extends over 14 amino acids. The CDR3 sequence is CASSEEGLNEKLFF. The CDR3 DNA follows: TGTGCCAGCAGCGAGGAGGGACTGAATGAAAAACTGTTTTTT.

This clone was counted only a few times. CDR3 coding DNA: TGTGCCAGCAGCCCCGGGACAGTGCGCGGGGACACTGAAGCTTTCTTT. Amino acid sequence: CASSPGTVRGDTEAFF. The chain has TRBV6-2 or TRBV6-3 and TRBJ1-1; 7 bases fit TRBD1. Germline V gene sequence: CDR1 MNHEY, CDR2 SVGEGT. V trimming: 6 bases; J trimming: 3 bases; junction bases outside the gene matches: 13. The CDR3 is made up of 16 amino acids.